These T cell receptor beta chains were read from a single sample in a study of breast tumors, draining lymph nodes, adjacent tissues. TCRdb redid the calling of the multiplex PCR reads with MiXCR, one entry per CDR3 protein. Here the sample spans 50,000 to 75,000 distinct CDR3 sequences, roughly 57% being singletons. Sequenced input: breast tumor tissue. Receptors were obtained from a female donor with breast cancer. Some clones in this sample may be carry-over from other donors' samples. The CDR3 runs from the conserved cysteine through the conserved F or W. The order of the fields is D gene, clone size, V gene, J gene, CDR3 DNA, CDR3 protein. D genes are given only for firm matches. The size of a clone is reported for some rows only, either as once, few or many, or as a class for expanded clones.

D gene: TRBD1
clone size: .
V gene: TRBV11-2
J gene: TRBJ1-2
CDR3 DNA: TGTGCCAGCAGCTTTACAGGGGCTACGGGCTACACCTTC
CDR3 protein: CASSFTGATGYTF

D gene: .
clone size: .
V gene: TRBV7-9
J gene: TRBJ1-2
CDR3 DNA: TGTGCCAGCAGTCAAGACAGCATCTATGGCTACACCTTC
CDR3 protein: CASSQDSIYGYTF

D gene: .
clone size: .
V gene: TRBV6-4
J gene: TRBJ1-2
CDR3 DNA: TGTGCCAGCAGAAACCGGGCCCTCTTC
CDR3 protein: CASRNRALF

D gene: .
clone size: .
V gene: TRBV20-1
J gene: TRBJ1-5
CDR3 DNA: TGCAGTGCTAGGGCGGGGGCCTCGGGCTATGTTCAGCCCCAGCATTTT
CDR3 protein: CSARAGASGYVQPQHF

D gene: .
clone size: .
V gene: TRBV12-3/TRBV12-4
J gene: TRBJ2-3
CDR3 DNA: TGTGCCAGCAGTAACTACAGAGCAGACACTGATACGCAGTATTTT
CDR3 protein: CASSNYRADTDTQYF

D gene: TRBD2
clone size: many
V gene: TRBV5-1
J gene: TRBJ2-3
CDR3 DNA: TGCGCCAGCAGCGTTGGGACTAGCGTAGATACGCAGTATTTT
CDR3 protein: CASSVGTSVDTQYF

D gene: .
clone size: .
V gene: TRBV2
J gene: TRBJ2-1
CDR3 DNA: TGTGCCAGCAGGAAAGGGGACCTCGGTAATGAGCAGTTCTTC
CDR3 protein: CASRKGDLGNEQFF

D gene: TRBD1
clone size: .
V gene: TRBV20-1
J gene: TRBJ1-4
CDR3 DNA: TGCAGTGCTAGGGATGACAGGGGGTATGGCGAAAAACTGTTTTTT
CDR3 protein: CSARDDRGYGEKLFF

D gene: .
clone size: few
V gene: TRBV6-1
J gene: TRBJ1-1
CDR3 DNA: TGTGCCAGCAGTGAACTAAACAGCCCGAACACTGAAGCTTTCTTT
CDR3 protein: CASSELNSPNTEAFF

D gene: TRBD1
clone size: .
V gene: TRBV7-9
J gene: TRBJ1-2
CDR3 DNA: TGTGCCAGCAGCTTGACAGGGGCTAACTATGGCTACACCTTC
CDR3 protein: CASSLTGANYGYTF

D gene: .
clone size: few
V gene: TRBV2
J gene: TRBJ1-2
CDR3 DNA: TGTGCCAGCAGTGGGACTAACTATGGCTACACCTTC
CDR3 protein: CASSGTNYGYTF

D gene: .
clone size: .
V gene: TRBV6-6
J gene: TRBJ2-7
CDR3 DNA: TGTGCCAGCAGCCGAGCTGGAGGGGCCGCCGGGCAGTACTTC
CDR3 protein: CASSRAGGAAGQYF

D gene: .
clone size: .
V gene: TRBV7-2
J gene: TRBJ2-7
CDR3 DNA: TGTGCCAGCGCCCGAGAGGTCCCCTACGAGCAGTACTTC
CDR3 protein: CASAREVPYEQYF

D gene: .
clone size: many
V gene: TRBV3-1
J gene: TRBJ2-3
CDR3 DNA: TGTGCCAGTTCCACAGGGACTAGCACAGATACGCAGTATTTT
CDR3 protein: CASSTGTSTDTQYF

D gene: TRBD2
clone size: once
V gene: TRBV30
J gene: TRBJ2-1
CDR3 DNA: TGTGCCTGGAGTAAGACTAGCGGCCGTGAGCAGTTCTTC
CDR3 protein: CAWSKTSGREQFF

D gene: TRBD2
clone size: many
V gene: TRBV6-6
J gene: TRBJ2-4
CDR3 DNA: TGTGCCAGCAGTTACCCATGGGGGCTAGCGGGATCGGAGGTAGCCAAAAACATTCAGTACTTC
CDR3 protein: CASSYPWGLAGSEVAKNIQYF

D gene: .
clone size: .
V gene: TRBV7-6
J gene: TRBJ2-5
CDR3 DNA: TGTGCCAGCAGCCTAGAGCCAGGCCAAGAGACCCAGTACTTC
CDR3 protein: CASSLEPGQETQYF

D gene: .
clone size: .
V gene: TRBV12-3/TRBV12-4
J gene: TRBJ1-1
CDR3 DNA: TGTGCCAGCATCCGAGCGGGGGGCACTGAAGCTTTCTTT
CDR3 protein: CASIRAGGTEAFF

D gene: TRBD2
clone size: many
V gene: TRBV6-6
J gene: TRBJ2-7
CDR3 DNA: TGTGCCAGCTCTTCGAGCGGGGGAGTCTACGAGCAGTACTTC
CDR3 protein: CASSSSGGVYEQYF

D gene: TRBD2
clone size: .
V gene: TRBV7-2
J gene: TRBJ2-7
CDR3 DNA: TGTGCCAGCAGCTTAGCGGGGCACGGGAGAACGGGAGGTTCCTACGAGCAGTACTTC
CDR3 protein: CASSLAGHGRTGGSYEQYF

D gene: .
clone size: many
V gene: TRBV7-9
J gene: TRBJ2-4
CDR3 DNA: TGTGCCAGCTACAGGGAGGCCAAAAACATTCAGTACTTC
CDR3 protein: CASYREAKNIQYF

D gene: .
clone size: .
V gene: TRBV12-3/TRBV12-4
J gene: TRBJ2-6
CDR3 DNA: TGTGCCAGCAGTTTCGCGGGACGGAGCTCTGGGGCCAACGTCCTGACTTTC
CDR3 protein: CASSFAGRSSGANVLTF

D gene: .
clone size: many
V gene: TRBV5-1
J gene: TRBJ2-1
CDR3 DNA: TGCGCCAGCAGCAGGGCCAGCTCCTACAATGAGCAGTTCTTC
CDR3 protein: CASSRASSYNEQFF

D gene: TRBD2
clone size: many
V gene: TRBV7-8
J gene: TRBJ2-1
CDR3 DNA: TGTGCCAGCAGCTTACGCCTAGCGGGAGCTGGGGGTTGGGATGAGCAGTTCTTC
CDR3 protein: CASSLRLAGAGGWDEQFF

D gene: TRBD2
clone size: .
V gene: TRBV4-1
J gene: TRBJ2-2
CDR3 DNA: TGCGCCAGCAGCCAAGATCCACCGGGACTAGCGGGCCACACCGGGGAGCTGTTTTTT
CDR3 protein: CASSQDPPGLAGHTGELFF

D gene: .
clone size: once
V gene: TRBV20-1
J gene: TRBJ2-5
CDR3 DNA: TGCTGTGACCAGTGCCCAACCAGGGGTAGAGAGACCCAGTACTTC
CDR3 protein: CCDQCPTRGRETQYF

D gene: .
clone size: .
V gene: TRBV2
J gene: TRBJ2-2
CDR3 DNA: TGTGCCAGCAGTGTAACAATACCCGGGGAGCTGTTTTTT
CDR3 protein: CASSVTIPGELFF

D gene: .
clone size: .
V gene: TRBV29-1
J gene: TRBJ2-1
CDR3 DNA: TGCAGCGTCCCCGGACAGAGCTCCTACAATGAGCAGTTCTTC
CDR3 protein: CSVPGQSSYNEQFF

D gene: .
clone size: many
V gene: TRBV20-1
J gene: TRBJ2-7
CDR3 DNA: TGCAGTGCTACCAACAGGGACATCTCCTACGAGCAGTACTTC
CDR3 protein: CSATNRDISYEQYF

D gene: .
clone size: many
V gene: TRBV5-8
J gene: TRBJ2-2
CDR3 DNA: TGTGCCAGCAGCTCCCGTATGACCGGGGAGCTGTTTTTT
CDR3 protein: CASSSRMTGELFF

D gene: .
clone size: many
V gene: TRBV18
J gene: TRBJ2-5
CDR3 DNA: TGTGCCAGCTCCCCGTACGTTATTGAGACCCAGTACTTC
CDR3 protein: CASSPYVIETQYF

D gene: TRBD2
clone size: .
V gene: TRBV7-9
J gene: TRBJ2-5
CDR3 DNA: TGTGCCAGCAGCTTATTGAATAGCGGGGGCCACCAAGAGACCCAGTACTTC
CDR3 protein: CASSLLNSGGHQETQYF

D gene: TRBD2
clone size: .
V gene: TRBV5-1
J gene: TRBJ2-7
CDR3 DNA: TGCGCCAGCAGCCCGACGACTAGCGGAACTGGCGAGCAGTACTTC
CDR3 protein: CASSPTTSGTGEQYF